The rows below give T cell receptor beta chains drawn from one sample of a study of blood T cell repertoires in COVID-19. The assay was immunoSEQ multiplex PCR, and TCRdb's table has in-frame clones only and misses some. The sample lists approximately 140,000 clones; 70% to 90% were seen once. The sequencing input was PBMCs or T cells enriched from blood (not recorded which). These receptors were obtained from a woman in her 50s who had recovered from COVID-19. Each CDR3 is given with its conserved first and last residue. D genes are given only for firm matches. Clone size appears in some rows only: once, few, many, or a class for an expanded clone.

size: NA
D: NA
length: 12
V: TRBV7-9
J: TRBJ1-1
DNA: TGTGCCAGCAGCCTCTTCGGCACTGAAGCTTTCTTT
CDR3: CASSLFGTEAFF

size: NA
D: NA
length: 14
V: TRBV5-1
J: TRBJ2-5
DNA: TGCGCCAGCAGCTTCGAGACACCGCAAGAGACCCAGTACTTC
CDR3: CASSFETPQETQYF

size: NA
D: NA
length: 14
V: TRBV7-3
J: TRBJ1-2
DNA: TGTGCCAGCAGCTCAGTTGGACAGCAGAATGGCTACACCTTC
CDR3: CASSSVGQQNGYTF

size: NA
D: TRBD1
length: 16
V: TRBV12-5
J: TRBJ1-5
DNA: TGTGCTAGTGGTGCAGGGGGCGGTGGTGCCAATCAGCCCCAGCATTTT
CDR3: CASGAGGGGANQPQHF

size: NA
D: NA
length: 16
V: TRBV21-1
J: TRBJ1-5
DNA: TGTGCCAGCAGCAAAGTCCAGGGGGCTTGGTATCAGCCCCAGCATTTT
CDR3: CASSKVQGAWYQPQHF

size: NA
D: NA
length: 13
V: TRBV12-5
J: TRBJ2-5
DNA: TGTGCTAGTGGTTTGAGGGGTCCAGAGACCCAGTACTTC
CDR3: CASGLRGPETQYF

size: NA
D: NA
length: 12
V: TRBV12-3/TRBV12-4
J: TRBJ1-2
DNA: TGTGCCAGCAGAGACTTTATCTATGGCTACACCTTC
CDR3: CASRDFIYGYTF

size: NA
D: TRBD1
length: 16
V: TRBV25-1
J: TRBJ2-7
DNA: TGTGCCAGCAGTCCAGGTTGGACAGGGTCCTCCTACGAGCAGTACTTC
CDR3: CASSPGWTGSSYEQYF

size: once
D: TRBD2
length: 20
V: TRBV11-3
J: TRBJ2-4
DNA: TGTGCCAGCAGCTTATGGGGTGGCGGTTCGACTAGCGGGGGAGGAAACATTCAGTACTTC
CDR3: CASSLWGGGSTSGGGNIQYF

size: NA
D: TRBD1
length: 13
V: TRBV30
J: TRBJ1-5
DNA: TGTGCCTGTAATGCACAGGGGGATCAGCCCCAGCATTTT
CDR3: CACNAQGDQPQHF

size: NA
D: NA
length: 18
V: TRBV23-1
J: TRBJ1-3
DNA: TGCGCCAGCAGTCAATCGTTCTCGCCGTCCGCTACTGGAAACACCATATATTTT
CDR3: CASSQSFSPSATGNTIYF

size: NA
D: TRBD1
length: 16
V: TRBV5-1
J: TRBJ1-1
DNA: TGCGCCAGCAGCATAGGACAGGGAAGTATGAACACTGAAGCTTTCTTT
CDR3: CASSIGQGSMNTEAFF